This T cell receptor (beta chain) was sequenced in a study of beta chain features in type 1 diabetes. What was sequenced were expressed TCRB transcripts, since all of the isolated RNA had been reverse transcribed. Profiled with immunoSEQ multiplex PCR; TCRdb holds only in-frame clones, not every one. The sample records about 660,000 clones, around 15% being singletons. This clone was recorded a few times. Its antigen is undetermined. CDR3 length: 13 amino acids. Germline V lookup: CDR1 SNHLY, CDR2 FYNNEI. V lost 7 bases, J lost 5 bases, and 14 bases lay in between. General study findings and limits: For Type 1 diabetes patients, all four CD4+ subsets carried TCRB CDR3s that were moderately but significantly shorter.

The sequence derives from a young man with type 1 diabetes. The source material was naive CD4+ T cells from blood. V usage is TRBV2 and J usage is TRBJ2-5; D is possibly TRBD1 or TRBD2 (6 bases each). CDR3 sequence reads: CASTLGGWETQYF. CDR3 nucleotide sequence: TGTGCCAGCACCCTCGGGGGCTGGGAGACCCAGTACTTC.